This T cell receptor (beta chain) was found in a study of blood T cell repertoires in COVID-19. For the study at large: Samples came from the United States, Italy and Spain, spanning acute and convalescent COVID-19. T cells, B-cell-depleted T cells, or PBMCs provided the cDNA or gDNA that served as material.

CDR3 length: 13 residues. Looked up from germline, CDR1 is LNHDA and CDR2 is SQIVND (reference sequence). V was pared by 5 bases and J by 4 bases, with 11 bases between. This table comes from immunoSEQ multiplex PCR, and its TCRdb copy is limited to in-frame clones, with some not included. Among fewer than 150,000 clones listed, 60% to 80% were seen once. The chain uses TRBV19 and TRBJ1-2, with a tentative D call TRBD1 (5 bases). The source of this sequence is a man between 60 and 75 years old who had recovered from COVID-19. The source material was peripheral blood. The CDR3 loop is CASSPMGGYGYTF. The CDR3 DNA reads as TGTGCCAGTAGTCCGATGGGGGGCTATGGCTACACCTTC.